This T cell receptor beta chain comes out of a study of T cell responses to AZD1222 COVID-19 vaccine (dated by TCRdb to about 2021). At the level of the whole study: A total of about 230 trial participants underwent TCR sequencing, of whom 207 received two doses of AZD1222 and about 25 received two doses of the MenACWY control vaccine. Enrollment into the trials was organized by age into subgroups of 18-55, 56-69 and 70-plus years, and those subgroups contained roughly 140, 27 and 60 TCR-sequenced participants, respectively. Overall results and qualifications from the work: In the small 56-69-year group, the increase in depth fell short of significance, most likely because of low power. Participants were mostly white British, with more females than males. The authors suggested clonal diversity may have been underestimated. Epitopes outside the regions mutated in the B.1.351 and B.1.1.7 variants were reportedly recognized by nearly half of the unique spike-specific TCRs. Because no samples from the day 14 peak response were available, repertoires could be characterized only after the peak T cell response. After two AZD1222 doses, spike-specific TCR breadth and depth were significantly higher than at day 0 and than in MenACWY recipients. Conclusions about previously exposed vaccinees are limited, since just five to seven AZD1222 recipients were seropositive for SARS-CoV-2 at baseline. The vaccine-associated CD4 TCRs covered the entire spike protein, and the dominant responses fell in regions 160-218 and 743-854.

To note about this clone: Its binding antigen is unknown. No base qualities exist here, and no much larger clone lies one base off it.

For CDR1 and CDR2, the germline V gene lists MNHEY and SVGAGI. The CDR3 numbers 14 residues from cysteine through phenylalanine. The only DNA kept is the CDR3, 42 bases in frame from the first base. V loses 7 bases of germline sequence and J loses 5 bases, and the interval between the two ends is 14 bases. The time point label, as the study defines it: about 28 days (+/-7) after the second vaccine dose. AZD1222 recipients whose second dose came at about 4 weeks and those whose second dose came at about 12 weeks were combined into one group, since spike-specific TCR depth and breadth did not differ between the two schedules. Vaccinee samples came from UK trials COV001 and COV002, including a single-blind randomized controlled phase 2/3 trial of AZD1222 (ChAdOx1 nCoV-19) in healthy adults. For TCRbeta chain sequencing, PBMC samples were collected from trial participants at day 0 and at day 28 after the second dose.

The CDR3 regions of human TCRbeta chains were analyzed by immunosequencing. Per the authors' processing: Repertoire TCRs were matched against a reference library of SARS-CoV-2-specific TCRs generated with the MIRA antigen-specificity platform. Breadth was defined as the fraction of unique TCRs that were SARS-CoV-2-associated. Depth was defined as the fraction of total T cells that were SARS-CoV-2-associated. Using the MIRA data, each spike-specific TCR was mapped to the spike region that the TCR reacts to and placed in a CD4 or CD8 class. Log10-transformed breadth and depth values were compared by one-way ANOVA with Sidak's multiple comparisons tests. TCRdb limited this immuneACCESS table to in-frame rearrangements with V and J called. A share of clones is missing; checked studies link under half to unresolved V genes, and the rest is unexplained. Clone size and V and J calls were adopted from that table, with D and trimming inferred from the DNA. The sample table holds 75,000 to 100,000 clones, of which approximately 90% were seen once. The top ten clones comprise around 2.9% of the sample.

The chain joins TRBV6-5 to TRBJ2-2; perhaps TRBD1 is the D gene, with 6 bases matching. This specimen was peripheral blood, taken 28 days after the second AZD1222 dose. The clonotype originates from an adult who received the AZD1222 COVID-19 vaccine. At the DNA level, the sequence is TGTGCCAGCAAGTACTTGAGGGGGACCGGGGAGCTGTTTTTT. Translated, it gives CASKYLRGTGELFF.